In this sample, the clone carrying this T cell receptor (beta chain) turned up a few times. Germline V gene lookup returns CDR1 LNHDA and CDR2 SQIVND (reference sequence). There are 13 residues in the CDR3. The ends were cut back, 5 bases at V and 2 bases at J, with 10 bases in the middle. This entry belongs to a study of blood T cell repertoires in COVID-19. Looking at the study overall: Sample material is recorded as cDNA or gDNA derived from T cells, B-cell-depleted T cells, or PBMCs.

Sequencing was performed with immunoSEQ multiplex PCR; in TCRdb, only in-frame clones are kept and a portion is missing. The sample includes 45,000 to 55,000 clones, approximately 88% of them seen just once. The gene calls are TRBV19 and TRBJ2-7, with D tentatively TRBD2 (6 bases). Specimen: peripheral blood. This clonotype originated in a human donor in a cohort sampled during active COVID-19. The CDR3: CASSVGLTYEQYF. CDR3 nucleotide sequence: TGTGCCAGTAGTGTGGGACTGACCTACGAGCAGTACTTC.